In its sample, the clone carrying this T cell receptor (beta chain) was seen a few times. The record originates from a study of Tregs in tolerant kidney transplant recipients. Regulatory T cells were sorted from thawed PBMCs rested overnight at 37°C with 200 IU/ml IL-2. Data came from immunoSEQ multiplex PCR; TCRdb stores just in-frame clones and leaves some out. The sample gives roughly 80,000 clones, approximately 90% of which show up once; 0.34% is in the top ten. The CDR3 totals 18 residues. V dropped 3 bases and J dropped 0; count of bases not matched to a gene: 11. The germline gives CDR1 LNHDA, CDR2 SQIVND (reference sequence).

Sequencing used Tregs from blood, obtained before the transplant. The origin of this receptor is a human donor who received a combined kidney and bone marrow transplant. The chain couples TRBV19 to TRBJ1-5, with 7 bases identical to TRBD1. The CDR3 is CASSIGRQGENSNQPQHF. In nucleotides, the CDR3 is TGTGCCAGTAGTATCGGGAGACAGGGCGAGAATAGCAATCAGCCCCAGCATTTT.